Each of the 21 T cell receptor beta chains below was sequenced from the same sample in a study of T cell repertoires in cytomegalovirus infection. Each CDR3 protein is one row after TCRdb ran MiXCR on the reads. The sample has 170,000 or so distinct CDR3 sequences, approximately 14% seen once. Sequencing was carried out using PBMCs. These receptors were taken from a human donor in good health (CMV status not recorded). Some clones in this sample may be carry-over from other donors' samples.

The chain uses TRBV6-6 and TRBJ2-2; 11 nucleotides agree with TRBD1. V dropped 11 bases and J dropped 6; count of bases not matched to a gene: 11. The CDR3 is 15 amino acids. Germline V gene lookup returns CDR1 MNHNY and CDR2 SVGAGI (reference sequence). CDR3 in amino acids: CACLKGQGAAGELFF. The DNA of the CDR3 is TGTGCCTGCCTTAAAGGACAGGGGGCTGCCGGGGAGCTGTTTTTT.

This clonotype was observed at least ten times. J is TRBJ1-1 and V is TRBV6-1, with no clear D. The germline CDR1 and CDR2 sequences are MNHNS and SASEGT. The CDR3 is 12 amino acids. The V end lost 6 bases, the J end lost 4 bases, and 9 bases lay between the germline ends. DNA of the CDR3: TGTGCCAGCAGCGGTTTGGGCACTGAAGCTTTCTTT. This codes for CASSGLGTEAFF.

This clonotype was detected only a few times. The gene calls are TRBV5-1 and TRBJ1-1; TRBD1 might be the D (5 bases). The CDR3 runs to 13 residues. With 4 bases removed from V and 5 bases from J, the gap between germline ends came to 12 bases. CDR1 and CDR2 from the germline V gene are SGHRS and YFSETQ. The CDR3 protein is CASSPGARTEAFF. DNA of the CDR3: TGCGCCAGCAGCCCCGGGGCGAGAACTGAAGCTTTCTTT.

As concerns this clonotype: Being one base from a much bigger clone, this may be a read error. The J gene is TRBJ2-3, the V gene TRBV7-6; tentatively, D is TRBD2 (6 bases). With 6 bases removed from V and 0 bases from J, the gap between germline ends came to 10 bases. Germline assignment: CDR1 SGHVS and CDR2 FNYEAQ. The CDR3 runs to 14 residues. The CDR3, as DNA: TGTGCCAGCAGTACCGGGGGAAGCACAGATACGCAGTATTTT. Translation gives CASSTGGSTDTQYF.

This clonotype has a count of ten or more. The V and J genes are TRBV7-2 and TRBJ1-4; D is unclear. The germline CDR1 and CDR2 sequences are SGHTA and FQGNSA. Trimming pared 6 bases from V and 0 bases from J, leaving 17 bases between. The CDR3 is 17 amino acids. The CDR3 DNA reads as TGTGCCAGCAGTCCAAGGGCGGCTGCCCCAACTAATGAAAAACTGTTTTTT. Amino acid sequence: CASSPRAAAPTNEKLFF.

This clonotype was counted ten times or more. This chain connects TRBV20-1 to TRBJ2-3; 8 bases map to TRBD2. This CDR3 has 15 residues. Germline V gene sequence: CDR1 DFQATT, CDR2 SNEGSKA (reference sequence). After removal of 3 bases from V and 8 bases from J, the junction contained 13 bases not matched to a gene. The CDR3, as DNA: TGCAGTGCTAGTGCCCACTCGGGGGGGCTTGGTACGCAGTATTTT. Amino acid sequence: CSASAHSGGLGTQYF.

J is TRBJ2-1 and V is TRBV5-6; 8 bases are a match to TRBD1. Germline assignment: CDR1 SGHDT and CDR2 YYEEEE. V was pared by 2 bases and J by 7 bases, with 14 bases of the junction left unmatched. The CDR3 extends over 17 amino acids. The CDR3 nucleotides are TGTGCCAGCAGCTTACGGCGGACAGGGCGGCAAGGAAATGAGCAGTTCTTC. Protein sequence: CASSLRRTGRQGNEQFF.

This clonotype was counted a few times. The V gene is TRBV5-1, the J gene TRBJ2-5; possibly TRBD2 for D (5 bases). This CDR3 comprises 14 residues. Trimming pared 4 bases from V and 2 bases from J, leaving 12 bases between. In germline, CDR1 is SGHRS, CDR2 YFSETQ. CDR3 loop: CASSNGLVQETQYF. DNA for the CDR3: TGCGCCAGCAGCAACGGACTCGTACAAGAGACCCAGTACTTC.

This clonotype was detected ten times or more. This chain connects TRBV20-1 to TRBJ2-1; 8 bases line up with TRBD2. With V trimmed by 6 bases and J by 4 bases, 8 bases remained unmatched. Germline V gene data show CDR1 as DFQATT and CDR2 as SNEGSKA (reference sequence). This CDR3 has 14 residues. The CDR3 here is CSALPGGDYNEQFF. In nucleotides, the CDR3 is TGCAGTGCCCTCCCGGGGGGGGATTACAATGAGCAGTTCTTC.

This sequence joins TRBV29-1 and TRBJ2-1; 11 positions agree with TRBD2. Germline trimming cut 4 bases from V and 4 bases from J; bases unmatched to any gene: 9. Germline CDR1 reads SQVTM; CDR2 reads ANQGSEA. CDR3 length: 16 residues. DNA of the CDR3: TGCAGCGTTGGAAGTACTAGCGGGAGTGCTTACAATGAGCAGTTCTTC. As protein: CSVGSTSGSAYNEQFF.

In its sample, this clonotype was seen many times. This chain links TRBV25-1 with TRBJ2-7; 9 bases fit TRBD1. CDR1 and CDR2 from the germline V gene are MGHDK and SYGVNS. The CDR3 runs to 14 residues. The junction had 6 bases not matched to a gene; V was cut back by 6 bases and J by 3 bases. CDR3 in amino acids: CASRGTGQSYEQYF. The CDR3 DNA reads as TGTGCCAGCAGGGGGACAGGGCAAAGCTACGAGCAGTACTTC.

This clonotype showed up just a few times. The chain joins TRBV7-3 to TRBJ2-3; D remains ambiguous. The CDR3 spans 14 residues. Germline loops: CDR1 SGHTA, CDR2 FQGTGA. The ends were cut back, 5 bases at V and 0 bases at J, with 9 bases in the middle. This CDR3 is CASSTTPSTDTQYF. The CDR3 DNA is TGTGCCAGCAGCACCACCCCCAGCACAGATACGCAGTATTTT. The complete variable domain, with remaining parts taken from reference TRBV7-3 and TRBJ2-3, reads GAGVSQTPSNKVTEKGKYVELRCDPISGHTALYWYRQSLGQGPEFLIYFQGTGAADDSGLPNDRFFAVRPEGSVSTLKIQRTERGDSAVYLCASSTTPSTDTQYFGPGTRLTVL.

In its sample, this clonotype was seen many times. CDR3 nucleotides: TGTGCCAGCAGCCAGGGTTGGACAGGGGCCTACGAGCAGTACTTC. Encoded protein: CASSQGWTGAYEQYF. J is TRBJ2-7 and V is TRBV14; 9 nucleotides line up with TRBD1. Unmatched junction bases numbered 5, after V lost 3 bases and J lost 2 bases. The CDR3 loop spans 15 amino acids. Germline CDR1 SGHDN, CDR2 FVKESK.

This clonotype was seen many times. V gene TRBV7-2 combines with J gene TRBJ2-7, with no clear D. Germline V gene lookup returns CDR1 SGHTA and CDR2 FQGNSA. The CDR3 runs to 13 residues. Trimming pared 5 bases from V and 6 bases from J, leaving 14 bases between. DNA for the CDR3: TGTGCCAGCAGCCCCCCCCCCCCGAGCGAGCAGTACTTC. Translating gives CASSPPPPSEQYF. The variable domain in full, with the rest retrieved from reference TRBV7-2 and TRBJ2-7, is GAGVSQSPSNKVTEKGKDVELRCDPISGHTALYWYRQSLGQGLEFLIYFQGNSAPDKSGLPSDRFSAERTGGSVSTLTIQRTQQEDSAVYLCASSPPPPSEQYFGPGTRLTVT.

This clonotype was seen many times. This chain uses TRBV7-2 with TRBJ1-6; D is ambiguous. The V end was cut by 3 bases, the J end by 5 bases, with 14 bases between. The CDR3 contains 16 residues. Per the germline V gene, CDR1 is SGHTA and CDR2 is FQGNSA. CDR3 region: CASSFGGWKDNSPLHF. CDR3 sequence (DNA): TGTGCCAGCAGCTTTGGCGGGTGGAAGGATAATTCACCCCTCCACTTT.

In its sample, this clonotype was seen many times. CDR3 amino acids: CASSFGGPSAEQFF. In DNA form, the CDR3 reads TGTGCCAGCAGCTTTGGGGGGCCCTCCGCTGAGCAGTTCTTC. The genes are TRBV7-8 and TRBJ2-1; D tentatively reads TRBD1 or TRBD2 (6 bases each). V lost 3 bases and J 9 bases, leaving 15 bases between the germline ends. The CDR3 spans 14 residues. CDR1 and CDR2 from the germline V gene are SGHVS and FQNEAQ.

This clonotype was detected only a few times. This chain joins TRBV11-2 and TRBJ2-5, with 11 bases lining up with TRBD2. Looked up from germline, CDR1 is SGHAT and CDR2 is FQNNGV. This CDR3 contains 16 residues. The J segment lost 3 bases and the V segment lost 4 bases, leaving 7 bases of the junction unmatched. DNA of the CDR3: TGTGCCAGCAGCTGGGGGACTAGCGGCCTCGAAGAGACCCAGTACTTC. Amino acids: CASSWGTSGLEETQYF.

V gene TRBV2 combines with J gene TRBJ1-2, with TRBD1 matching over 10 bases. The CDR3 loop spans 13 amino acids. Trimming took 6 bases from V and 8 from J; bases not matched to a gene: 6. Germline V gene sequence: CDR1 SNHLY, CDR2 FYNNEI. In DNA form, the CDR3 reads TGTGCCAGCAGCCTCGGGACAGGGGTCGGCTACACCTTC. It codes for CASSLGTGVGYTF.

This clonotype came up many times. The chain is built from TRBV6-2 or TRBV6-3 and TRBJ2-1; 12 nucleotides agree with TRBD2. Germline V gene data show CDR1 as MNHEY and CDR2 as SVGEGT. The CDR3 sequence is 15 residues long. The V and J ends lost 6 bases and 8 bases, in that order; junction bases with no gene match: 8. CDR3 bases: TGTGCCAGCAGGCCTAGCGGGAGGGCCATCGATGAGCAGTTCTTC. This codes for CASRPSGRAIDEQFF.

There are many counts of this clonotype. The V and J genes are TRBV6-2 or TRBV6-3 and TRBJ1-5; TRBD1 agrees at 10 bases. The CDR3 extends over 16 amino acids. Germline V lookup: CDR1 MNHEY, CDR2 SVGEGT. Unmatched junction bases numbered 2, after V lost 2 bases and J lost 1 base. The CDR3: CASSYVGQGSNQPQHF. CDR3 DNA: TGTGCCAGCAGTTACGTGGGACAGGGGAGCAATCAGCCCCAGCATTTT.

This clonotype was detected many times. The chain couples TRBV28 to TRBJ1-2, with D possibly being TRBD1 (5 bases). V dropped 2 bases and J dropped 13 bases, with 14 bases sitting between them. This CDR3 comprises 12 residues. CDR1 is MDHEN and CDR2 is SYDVKM in the germline V gene. CDR3 sequence: CASSLRGMAGTF. Written as DNA, the CDR3 is TGTGCCAGCAGTTTAAGGGGAATGGCCGGCACCTTC.